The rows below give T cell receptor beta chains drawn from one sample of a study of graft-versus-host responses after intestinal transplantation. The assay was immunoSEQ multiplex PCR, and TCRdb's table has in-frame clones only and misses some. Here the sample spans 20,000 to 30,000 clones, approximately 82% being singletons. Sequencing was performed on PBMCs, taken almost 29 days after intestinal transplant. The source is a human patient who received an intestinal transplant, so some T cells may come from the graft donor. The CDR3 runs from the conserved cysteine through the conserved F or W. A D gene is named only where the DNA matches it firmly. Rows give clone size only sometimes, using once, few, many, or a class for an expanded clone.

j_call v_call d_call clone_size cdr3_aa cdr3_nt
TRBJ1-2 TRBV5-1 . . CASSLPTNYGYTF TGCGCCAGCAGCTTGCCCACTAACTATGGCTACACCTTC
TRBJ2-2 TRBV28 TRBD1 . CASSSPTGGYTGELFF TGTGCCAGCAGTTCTCCGACAGGGGGCTACACCGGGGAGCTGTTTTTT
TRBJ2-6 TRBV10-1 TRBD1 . CASSVETGGSGANVLTF TGCGCCAGCAGTGTTGAGACAGGGGGTTCAGGGGCCAACGTCCTGACTTTC
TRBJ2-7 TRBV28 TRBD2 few CASSSLRGDGGRKYYEQYF TGTGCCAGCAGCTCACTAAGGGGTGACGGCGGGAGGAAATACTACGAGCAGTACTTC
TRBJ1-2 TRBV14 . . CASSQSGERNYGYTF TGTGCCAGCAGCCAAAGTGGGGAAAGGAACTATGGCTACACCTTC
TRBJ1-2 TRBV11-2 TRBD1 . CASSDDLRTGYNYGYTF TGTGCCAGCAGCGATGACCTGCGGACAGGTTACAACTATGGCTACACCTTC
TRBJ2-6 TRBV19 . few CASSIRGVSGANVLTF TGTGCCAGTAGTATCAGGGGAGTCTCTGGGGCCAACGTCCTGACTTTC
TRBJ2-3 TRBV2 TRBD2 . CASRTGGTDTQYF TGTGCCAGCAGAACGGGAGGGACAGATACGCAGTATTTT
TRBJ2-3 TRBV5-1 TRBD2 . CASSPLAGDVADTQYF TGCGCCAGCAGCCCCTTAGCGGGAGATGTGGCAGATACGCAGTATTTT
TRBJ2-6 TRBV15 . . CATSWEGVDSGANVLTF TGTGCCACCAGCTGGGAGGGGGTGGACTCTGGGGCCAACGTCCTGACTTTC
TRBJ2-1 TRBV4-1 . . CASSQTGLVDNEQFF TGCGCCAGCAGCCAGACAGGACTAGTAGACAATGAGCAGTTCTTC
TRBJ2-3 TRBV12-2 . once CASRLGREALFGTQYF TGTGCAAGTCGCTTAGGGCGGGAGGCCCTGTTCGGTACGCAGTATTTT
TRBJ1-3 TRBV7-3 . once CASSLVQTAGNTIYF TGTGCCAGCAGCTTAGTACAGACAGCTGGAAACACCATATATTTT
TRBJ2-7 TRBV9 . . CASSVGWGNTNEQYF TGTGCCAGCAGCGTAGGGTGGGGAAATACTAACGAGCAGTACTTC
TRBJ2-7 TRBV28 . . CASSSGTSSYEQYF TGTGCCAGCAGTTCCGGGACTTCCTCCTACGAGCAGTACTTC
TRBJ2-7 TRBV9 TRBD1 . CASSPRDRGRRGVGTYEQYF TGTGCCAGCAGCCCCCGGGACAGGGGGCGAAGGGGAGTAGGTACGTACGAGCAGTACTTC